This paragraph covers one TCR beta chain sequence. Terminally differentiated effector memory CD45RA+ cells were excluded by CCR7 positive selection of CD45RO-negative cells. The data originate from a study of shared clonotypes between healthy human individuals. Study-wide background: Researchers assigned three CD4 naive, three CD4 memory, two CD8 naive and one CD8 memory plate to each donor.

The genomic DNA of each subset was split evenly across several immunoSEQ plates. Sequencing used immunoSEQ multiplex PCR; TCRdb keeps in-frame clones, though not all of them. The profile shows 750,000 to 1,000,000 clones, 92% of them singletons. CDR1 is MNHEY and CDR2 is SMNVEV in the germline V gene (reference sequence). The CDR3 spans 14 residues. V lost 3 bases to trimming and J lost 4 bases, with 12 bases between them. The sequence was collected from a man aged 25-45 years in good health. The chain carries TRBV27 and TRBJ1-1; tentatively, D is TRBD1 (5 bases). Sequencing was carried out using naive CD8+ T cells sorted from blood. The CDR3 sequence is CASSFGQGPTEAFF. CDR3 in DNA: TGTGCCAGCAGTTTTGGGCAGGGACCCACTGAAGCTTTCTTT.